The present T cell receptor (beta chain) was sequenced within a study of CD8 T cells in ankylosing spondylitis. Study-wide points: Disease-linked clones, CD8+, were relatively rare in peripheral blood.

The CDR3 length is 12 residues. Trimming cost V 1 base and J 8 bases, with 6 bases left between them. The germline V gene encodes CDR1 SGHTA and CDR2 FQGNSA. 5'-RACE, quantitative and with molecular barcodes, yielded the TCR beta libraries. From the 5' RACE reads, TCRdb called clonotypes with MiXCR, one entry per CDR3 protein. The sample contains 100,000 to 150,000 distinct CDR3 sequences, about an eighth of which appear only once. Remarks on this clonotype: Its antigen remains unknown. A much larger clone lies a single base off, so this may be a read error.

Input material: blood, either unsorted or a sorted T cell fraction (not recorded which). This chain uses TRBV7-2 with TRBJ2-1; no clear D. The sequence was obtained from a female donor with ankylosing spondylitis or in good health (not recorded which). This CDR3 is CASSLVGDEQFF. CDR3 DNA: TGTGCCAGCAGCTTAGTCGGCGATGAGCAGTTCTTC.